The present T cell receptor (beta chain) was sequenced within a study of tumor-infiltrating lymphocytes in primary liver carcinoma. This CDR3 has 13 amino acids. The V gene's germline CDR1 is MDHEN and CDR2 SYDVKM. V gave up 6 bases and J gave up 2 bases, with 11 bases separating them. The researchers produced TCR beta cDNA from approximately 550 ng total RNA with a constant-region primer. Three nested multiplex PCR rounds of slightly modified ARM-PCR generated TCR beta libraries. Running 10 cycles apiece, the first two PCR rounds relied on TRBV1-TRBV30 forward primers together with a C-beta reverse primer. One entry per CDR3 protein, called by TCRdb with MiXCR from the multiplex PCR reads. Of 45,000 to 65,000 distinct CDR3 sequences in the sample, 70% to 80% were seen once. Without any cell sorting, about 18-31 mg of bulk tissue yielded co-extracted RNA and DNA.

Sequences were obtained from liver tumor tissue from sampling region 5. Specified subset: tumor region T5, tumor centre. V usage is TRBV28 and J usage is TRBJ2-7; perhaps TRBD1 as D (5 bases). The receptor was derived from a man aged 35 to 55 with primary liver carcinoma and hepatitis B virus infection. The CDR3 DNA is TGTGCCAGCAGATTGATAGGGGCCTACGAGCAGTACTTC. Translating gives CASRLIGAYEQYF.